A selection of T cell receptor beta chains follows, all from one sample in a study of cytomegalovirus exposure and HLA in healthy donors. Using immunoSEQ multiplex PCR, the repertoire was profiled, and TCRdb retains in-frame clones only, with some absent. The sample records 58,000 or so clones, roughly 80% being singletons. The material sequenced was PBMCs. The receptors stem from a middle-aged woman in good health and CMV-seropositive. Both conserved end residues are part of each CDR3. D genes are given only for firm matches. The size entry is marked missing in some rows and otherwise reads once, few, many or a size class.

v_gene: TRBV7-9; abundance: -; j_gene: TRBJ2-7; d_gene: -; CDR3nt: TGTGCCAGCAGTCCCCCCGGCCCTAGCGAAACCTACGAGCAGTACTTC; CDR3aa: CASSPPGPSETYEQYF
v_gene: TRBV29-1; abundance: -; j_gene: TRBJ2-1; d_gene: -; CDR3nt: -; CDR3aa: CSVDFRGGEQFF
v_gene: TRBV19; abundance: -; j_gene: TRBJ1-1; d_gene: TRBD1; CDR3nt: TGTGCCAGTAGTATAGTGCTTGGGACAGGGGACACTGAAGCTTTCTTT; CDR3aa: CASSIVLGTGDTEAFF
v_gene: TRBV4-1; abundance: -; j_gene: TRBJ1-2; d_gene: TRBD1; CDR3nt: TGCGCCAGCAGCCAGGGGACAGGGGGCGGCGGTGGCTATGGCTACACCTTC; CDR3aa: CASSQGTGGGGGYGYTF
v_gene: TRBV10-3; abundance: few; j_gene: TRBJ1-1; d_gene: -; CDR3nt: TGTGCCATCAGTGTCGGGGATTCTGAAGCTTTCTTT; CDR3aa: CAISVGDSEAFF
v_gene: TRBV5-6; abundance: few; j_gene: TRBJ2-3; d_gene: -; CDR3nt: TGTGCCAGCAGCTCGGCAGGTACGGCAGATACGCAGTATTTT; CDR3aa: CASSSAGTADTQYF
v_gene: TRBV30; abundance: once; j_gene: TRBJ2-2; d_gene: -; CDR3nt: TGTGCCTGGAGTGTACAACTAGCCCCCGGGGAGCTGTTTTTT; CDR3aa: CAWSVQLAPGELFF
v_gene: TRBV7-2; abundance: once; j_gene: TRBJ1-6; d_gene: -; CDR3nt: TGTGCCAGCAGCTCCCGAAGGGGCGAATCACCCCTCCACTTT; CDR3aa: CASSSRRGESPLHF
v_gene: TRBV19; abundance: few; j_gene: TRBJ1-5; d_gene: -; CDR3nt: TGTGCCAGTAGTACGTCCAGACAGGAACAGCCCCAGCATTTT; CDR3aa: CASSTSRQEQPQHF
v_gene: TRBV7-9; abundance: -; j_gene: TRBJ2-7; d_gene: -; CDR3nt: TGTTCCAGCAGCCCTCAGGACCGGGGAATACTGTACTTC; CDR3aa: CSSSPQDRGILYF
v_gene: TRBV6-1; abundance: -; j_gene: TRBJ1-5; d_gene: -; CDR3nt: TGTGGTATAAGTGAGAATCAGCCCCAGCATTTT; CDR3aa: CGISENQPQHF
v_gene: TRBV27; abundance: -; j_gene: TRBJ1-1; d_gene: TRBD1; CDR3nt: TGTGCCAGCAGGAACTTGGCAGGGGGCAACACTGAAGCTTTCTTT; CDR3aa: CASRNLAGGNTEAFF
v_gene: TRBV6-1; abundance: few; j_gene: TRBJ2-1; d_gene: -; CDR3nt: TGTGCCAGCAGTGTCCGGGTGGCCTTCGCGCAGTTCTTC; CDR3aa: CASSVRVAFAQFF
v_gene: TRBV30; abundance: -; j_gene: TRBJ2-7; d_gene: -; CDR3nt: TGTGCCTGGAGTGCTGGAGGAATAAGGTACGAGCAGTACTTC; CDR3aa: CAWSAGGIRYEQYF
v_gene: TRBV7-6; abundance: -; j_gene: TRBJ2-7; d_gene: TRBD1; CDR3nt: TGTGCCAGCAGCAACTCCGGGACAGGGGCCGAGCAGTACTTC; CDR3aa: CASSNSGTGAEQYF
v_gene: TRBV5-5; abundance: -; j_gene: TRBJ1-3; d_gene: TRBD1; CDR3nt: TGTGCCAGCAGGTTACAGGGGGCGCCTGGAAACACCATATATTTT; CDR3aa: CASRLQGAPGNTIYF
v_gene: TRBV30; abundance: -; j_gene: TRBJ2-2; d_gene: -; CDR3nt: TGTGCCTGGAAAGGGGCTATTAACACCGGGGAGCTGTTTTTT; CDR3aa: CAWKGAINTGELFF
v_gene: TRBV5-1; abundance: once; j_gene: TRBJ1-5; d_gene: TRBD1; CDR3nt: TGCGCCAGCAGCTTGGGGACAGGTCGGGATCAGCCCCAGCATTTT; CDR3aa: CASSLGTGRDQPQHF
v_gene: TRBV29-1; abundance: -; j_gene: TRBJ2-2; d_gene: TRBD1; CDR3nt: TGCAGCGCAGGACAGGGCGACGCCGGGGAGCTGTTTTTT; CDR3aa: CSAGQGDAGELFF
v_gene: TRBV6-6; abundance: -; j_gene: TRBJ2-7; d_gene: TRBD1; CDR3nt: TGTGCCAGCAGCTCCACCGGGACAGGGACCTACGAGCAGTACTTC; CDR3aa: CASSSTGTGTYEQYF
v_gene: TRBV21-1; abundance: -; j_gene: TRBJ1-1; d_gene: -; CDR3nt: TGTGCCAGCTCGGCCAGGGGAAGAAGACGGGCAAATGAAGCTTTCTTT; CDR3aa: CASSARGRRRANEAFF
v_gene: TRBV18; abundance: -; j_gene: TRBJ1-1; d_gene: -; CDR3nt: TGTGCCAGCTCACCCGTCGACAGGCTCAACACTGAAGCTTTCTTT; CDR3aa: CASSPVDRLNTEAFF
v_gene: TRBV18; abundance: few; j_gene: TRBJ1-6; d_gene: TRBD1; CDR3nt: TGTGCCAGCTCACCCTGGGGACAGGGCGAGAATTCACCCCTCCACTTT; CDR3aa: CASSPWGQGENSPLHF
v_gene: TRBV7-2; abundance: -; j_gene: TRBJ1-6; d_gene: TRBD1; CDR3nt: TGTGCCAGCAGCACCGTCCCAGGGGGAGGTTCACCCCTCCACTTT; CDR3aa: CASSTVPGGGSPLHF
v_gene: TRBV5-1; abundance: -; j_gene: TRBJ1-2; d_gene: -; CDR3nt: TGCGCCAGCAGCCCGGACGACAGTTCTGGCTACACCTTC; CDR3aa: CASSPDDSSGYTF
v_gene: TRBV5-5; abundance: few; j_gene: TRBJ1-4; d_gene: -; CDR3nt: TGTGCCAGCAGCTCGACACCCGCTCTCAATGAAAAACTGTTTTTT; CDR3aa: CASSSTPALNEKLFF
v_gene: TRBV29-1; abundance: -; j_gene: TRBJ1-5; d_gene: TRBD1; CDR3nt: TGCAGCGTTGTCGAGACAGGGCCCGGGCAGCCCCAGCATTTT; CDR3aa: CSVVETGPGQPQHF
v_gene: TRBV19; abundance: few; j_gene: TRBJ1-1; d_gene: -; CDR3nt: TGTGCCAGTAGCCCTTACTGGGCTGGCACTGAAGCTTTCTTT; CDR3aa: CASSPYWAGTEAFF
v_gene: TRBV4-3; abundance: -; j_gene: TRBJ1-1; d_gene: -; CDR3nt: TGCGCCAGCAGCCAAGAAGGAAGGGGCACGGAAGCTTTCTTT; CDR3aa: CASSQEGRGTEAFF
v_gene: TRBV11-2; abundance: -; j_gene: TRBJ2-1; d_gene: TRBD2; CDR3nt: TGTGCCAGCAGCTTAGGGACTAGCGGCGAGAGTGAGCAGTTCTTC; CDR3aa: CASSLGTSGESEQFF
v_gene: TRBV19; abundance: -; j_gene: TRBJ1-5; d_gene: TRBD1; CDR3nt: TGTGCCAGTAGTATAGGGGACAGAGCACCCCAGCCCCAGCATTTT; CDR3aa: CASSIGDRAPQPQHF
v_gene: TRBV7-2; abundance: -; j_gene: TRBJ2-1; d_gene: TRBD2; CDR3nt: TGTGCCAGCAGCTTAGCGCGGGGGGGCAATGAGCAGTTCTTC; CDR3aa: CASSLARGGNEQFF
v_gene: TRBV9; abundance: -; j_gene: TRBJ1-1; d_gene: -; CDR3nt: TGTGCCAGCAGCAAAACAGGGTGGGCGGACACTGAAGCTTTCTTT; CDR3aa: CASSKTGWADTEAFF
v_gene: TRBV5-4; abundance: -; j_gene: TRBJ2-7; d_gene: TRBD2; CDR3nt: TGTGCCAGCAGCTACCCGGGGGGACGGAACGGCGAGCAGTACTTC; CDR3aa: CASSYPGGRNGEQYF
v_gene: TRBV5-1; abundance: -; j_gene: TRBJ2-1; d_gene: -; CDR3nt: TGCGCCAGCAGCTTGGGGAAGGGGGGGTCCTACAATGAGCAGTTCTTC; CDR3aa: CASSLGKGGSYNEQFF
v_gene: TRBV5-1; abundance: -; j_gene: TRBJ1-6; d_gene: -; CDR3nt: TGCGCCAGCAGCTTGGGGCCAGACTCCTATAATTCACCCCTCCACTTT; CDR3aa: CASSLGPDSYNSPLHF
v_gene: TRBV6-1; abundance: -; j_gene: TRBJ1-5; d_gene: -; CDR3nt: TGTGCCAGCAGTGGGGGAGGGAATAGCAATCAGCCCCAGCATTTT; CDR3aa: CASSGGGNSNQPQHF
v_gene: TRBV9; abundance: -; j_gene: TRBJ1-5; d_gene: -; CDR3nt: TGTGCCAGCAGCCCACAGGGCGTCAATCAGCCCCAGCATTTT; CDR3aa: CASSPQGVNQPQHF
v_gene: TRBV19; abundance: -; j_gene: TRBJ2-1; d_gene: -; CDR3nt: TGTGCCAGTAGTATTTTCGGCAATGAGCAGTTCTTC; CDR3aa: CASSIFGNEQFF
v_gene: TRBV19; abundance: once; j_gene: TRBJ1-5; d_gene: -; CDR3nt: TGTGCCAGTAAGTTACAGCTTTATAGCAATCAGCCCCAGCATTTT; CDR3aa: CASKLQLYSNQPQHF
v_gene: TRBV2; abundance: -; j_gene: TRBJ1-5; d_gene: -; CDR3nt: TGTGCCAGCCGAGCGGCTCGAACTTATAGCAATCAGCCCCAGCATTTT; CDR3aa: CASRAARTYSNQPQHF
v_gene: TRBV7-9; abundance: -; j_gene: TRBJ1-2; d_gene: -; CDR3nt: TGTGCCAGCAGCTTAGGCACAGTACCAGGGAATGGCTACACCTTC; CDR3aa: CASSLGTVPGNGYTF
v_gene: TRBV5-1; abundance: few; j_gene: TRBJ2-7; d_gene: -; CDR3nt: TGCGCCAGCAGCCCGACCCAGGGGGGAGGAGGGGAGCAGTACTTC; CDR3aa: CASSPTQGGGGEQYF
v_gene: TRBV18; abundance: once; j_gene: TRBJ1-4; d_gene: TRBD1; CDR3nt: TGTGCCAGCTCCCCAACAGGGGTCGAGGAAAAACTGTTTTTT; CDR3aa: CASSPTGVEEKLFF
v_gene: TRBV10-3; abundance: -; j_gene: TRBJ1-2; d_gene: TRBD1; CDR3nt: TGTGCCATCAGTGACGGGGACAGGGACGGCTACACCTTC; CDR3aa: CAISDGDRDGYTF
v_gene: TRBV4-2; abundance: -; j_gene: TRBJ1-4; d_gene: TRBD1; CDR3nt: TGTGCCAGCAGATCCGGGACAGGGGACGAAAAACTGTTTTTT; CDR3aa: CASRSGTGDEKLFF